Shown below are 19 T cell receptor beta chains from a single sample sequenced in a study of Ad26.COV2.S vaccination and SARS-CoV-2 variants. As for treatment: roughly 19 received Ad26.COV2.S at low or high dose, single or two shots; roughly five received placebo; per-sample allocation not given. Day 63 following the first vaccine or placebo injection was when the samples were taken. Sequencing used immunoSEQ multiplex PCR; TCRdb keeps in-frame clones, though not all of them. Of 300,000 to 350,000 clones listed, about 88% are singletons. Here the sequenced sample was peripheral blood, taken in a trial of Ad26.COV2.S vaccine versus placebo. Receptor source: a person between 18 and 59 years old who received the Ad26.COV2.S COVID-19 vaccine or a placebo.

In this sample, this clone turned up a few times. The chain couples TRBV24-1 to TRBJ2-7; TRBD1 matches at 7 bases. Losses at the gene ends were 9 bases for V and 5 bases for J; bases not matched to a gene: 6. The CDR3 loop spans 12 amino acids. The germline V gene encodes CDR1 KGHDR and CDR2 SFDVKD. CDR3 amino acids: CATPYDRDEQYF. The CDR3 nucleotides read TGTGCCACCCCCTACGACAGGGACGAGCAGTACTTC.

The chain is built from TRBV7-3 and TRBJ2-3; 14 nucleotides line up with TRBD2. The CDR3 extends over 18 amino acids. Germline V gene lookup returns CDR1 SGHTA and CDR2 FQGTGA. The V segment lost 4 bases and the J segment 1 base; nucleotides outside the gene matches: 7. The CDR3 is CASSSGLAGVRRTDTQYF. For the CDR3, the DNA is TGTGCCAGCAGCTCGGGACTAGCGGGGGTGCGTCGCACAGATACGCAGTATTTT.

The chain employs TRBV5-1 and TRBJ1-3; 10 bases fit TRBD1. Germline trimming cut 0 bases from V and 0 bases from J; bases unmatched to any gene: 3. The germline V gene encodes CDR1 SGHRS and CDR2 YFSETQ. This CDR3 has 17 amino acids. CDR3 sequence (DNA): TGCGCCAGCAGCTTGGTTGGGGACAGGGGCTCTGGAAACACCATATATTTT. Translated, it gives CASSLVGDRGSGNTIYF.

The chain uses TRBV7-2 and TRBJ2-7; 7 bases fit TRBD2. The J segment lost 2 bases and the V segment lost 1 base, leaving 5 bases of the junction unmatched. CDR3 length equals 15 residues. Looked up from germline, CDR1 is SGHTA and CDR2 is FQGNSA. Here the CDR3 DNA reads TGTGCCAGCAGCTTAGAGGGGACTACCCCCTACGAGCAGTACTTC. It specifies CASSLEGTTPYEQYF.

DNA for the CDR3: TGTGCCAGCAGTTTTGGGGCCGCGGGAGGCTACGAGCAGTACTTC. This gives the protein CASSFGAAGGYEQYF. The rearrangement links TRBV28 to TRBJ2-7; 8 nucleotides agree with TRBD2. The CDR3 is 15 amino acids. Germline V CDR1 and CDR2: MDHEN, SYDVKM. V lost 3 bases to trimming and J lost 3 bases; unmatched junction nucleotides: 7. The variable domain in full, with the rest retrieved from reference TRBV28 and TRBJ2-7, is DVKVTQSSRYLVKRTGEKVFLECVQDMDHENMFWYRQDPGLGLRLIYFSYDVKMKEKGDIPEGYSVSREKKERFSLILESASTNQTSMYLCASSFGAAGGYEQYFGPGTRLTVT.

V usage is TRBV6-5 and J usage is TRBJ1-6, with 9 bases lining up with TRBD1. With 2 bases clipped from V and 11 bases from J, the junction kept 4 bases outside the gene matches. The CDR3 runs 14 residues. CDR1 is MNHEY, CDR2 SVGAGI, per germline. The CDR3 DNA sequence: TGTGCCAGCAGTTACAACAGGGGGCGGACACCCCTCCACTTT. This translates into CASSYNRGRTPLHF.

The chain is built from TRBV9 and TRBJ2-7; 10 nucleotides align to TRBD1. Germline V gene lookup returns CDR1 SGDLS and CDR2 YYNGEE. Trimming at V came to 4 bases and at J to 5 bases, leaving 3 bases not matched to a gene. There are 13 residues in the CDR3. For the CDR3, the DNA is TGTGCCAGCAGCAAAGGGACAGGGGACGAGCAGTACTTC. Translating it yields CASSKGTGDEQYF.

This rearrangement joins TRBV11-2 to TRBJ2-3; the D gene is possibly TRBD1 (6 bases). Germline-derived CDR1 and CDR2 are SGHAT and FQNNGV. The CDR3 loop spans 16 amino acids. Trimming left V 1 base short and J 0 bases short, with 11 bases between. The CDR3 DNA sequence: TGTGCCAGCAGCTTAGGGGTGGGGGCTAGCACAGATACGCAGTATTTT. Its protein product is CASSLGVGASTDTQYF.

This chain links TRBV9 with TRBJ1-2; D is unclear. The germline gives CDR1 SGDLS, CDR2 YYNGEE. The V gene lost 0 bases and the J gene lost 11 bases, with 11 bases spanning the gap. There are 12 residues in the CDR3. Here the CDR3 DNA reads TGTGCCAGCAGCGTAGCTGGCGGAGCTTACACCTTC. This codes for CASSVAGGAYTF.

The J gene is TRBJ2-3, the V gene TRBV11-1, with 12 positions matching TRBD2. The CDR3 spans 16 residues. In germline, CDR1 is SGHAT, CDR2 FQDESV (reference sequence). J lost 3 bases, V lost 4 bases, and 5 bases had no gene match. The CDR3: CASSSPGTSGTDTQYF. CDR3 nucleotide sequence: TGTGCCAGCAGCTCCCCAGGGACTAGCGGGACAGATACGCAGTATTTT.

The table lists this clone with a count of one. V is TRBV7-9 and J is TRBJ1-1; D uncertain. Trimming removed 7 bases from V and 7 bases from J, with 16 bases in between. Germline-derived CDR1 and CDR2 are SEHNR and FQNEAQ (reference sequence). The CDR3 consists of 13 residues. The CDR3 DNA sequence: TGTGCCAGCACCCGGACGGGCGGGTTTGAAGCTTTCTTT. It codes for CASTRTGGFEAFF.

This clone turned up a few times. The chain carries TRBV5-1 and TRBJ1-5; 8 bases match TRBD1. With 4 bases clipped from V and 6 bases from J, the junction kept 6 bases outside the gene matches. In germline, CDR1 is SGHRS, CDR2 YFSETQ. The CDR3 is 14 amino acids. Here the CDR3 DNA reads TGCGCCAGCAGCCTGACAGGGGCTGGTCAGCCCCAGCATTTT. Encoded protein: CASSLTGAGQPQHF.

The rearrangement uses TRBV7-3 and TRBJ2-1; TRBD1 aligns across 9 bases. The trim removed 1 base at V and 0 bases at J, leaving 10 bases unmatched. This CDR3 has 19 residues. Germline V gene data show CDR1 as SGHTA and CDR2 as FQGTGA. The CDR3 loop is CASSLRPGQGPLSYNEQFF. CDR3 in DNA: TGTGCCAGCAGCTTAAGGCCGGGACAGGGACCCCTCTCCTACAATGAGCAGTTCTTC.

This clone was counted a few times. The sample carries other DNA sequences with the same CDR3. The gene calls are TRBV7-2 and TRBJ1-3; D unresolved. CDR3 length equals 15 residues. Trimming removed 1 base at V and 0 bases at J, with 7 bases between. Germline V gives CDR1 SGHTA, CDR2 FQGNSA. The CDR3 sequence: CASSLVGNSGNTIYF. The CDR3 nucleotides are TGTGCCAGCAGCTTAGTAGGGAACTCTGGAAACACCATATATTTT.

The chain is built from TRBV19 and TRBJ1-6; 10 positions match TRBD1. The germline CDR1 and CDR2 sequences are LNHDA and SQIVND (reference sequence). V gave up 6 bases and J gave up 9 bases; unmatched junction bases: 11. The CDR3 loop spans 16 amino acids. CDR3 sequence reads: CASSRKDRGESSPLHF. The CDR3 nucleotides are TGTGCCAGTAGCCGTAAGGACAGGGGGGAAAGTTCACCCCTCCACTTT.

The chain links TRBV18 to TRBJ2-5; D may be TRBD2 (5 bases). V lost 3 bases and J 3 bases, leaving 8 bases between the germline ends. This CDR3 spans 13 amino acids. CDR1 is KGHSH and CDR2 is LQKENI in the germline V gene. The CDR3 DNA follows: TGTGCCAGCTCACCCCTGAGGGAAGAGACCCAGTACTTC. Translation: CASSPLREETQYF.

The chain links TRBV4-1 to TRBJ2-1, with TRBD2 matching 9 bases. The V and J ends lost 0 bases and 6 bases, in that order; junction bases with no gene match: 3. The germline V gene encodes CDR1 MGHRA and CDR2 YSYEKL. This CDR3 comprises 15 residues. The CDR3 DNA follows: TGCGCCAGCAGCCAAGATGGACTAGCGTCCAATGAGCAGTTCTTC. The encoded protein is CASSQDGLASNEQFF.

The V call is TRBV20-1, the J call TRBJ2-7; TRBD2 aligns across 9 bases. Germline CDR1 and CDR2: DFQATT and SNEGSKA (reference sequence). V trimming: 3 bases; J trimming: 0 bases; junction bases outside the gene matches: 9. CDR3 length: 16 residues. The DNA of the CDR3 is TGCAGTGCTAGTATCGGGTCGGGACTAGCCTCCTACGAGCAGTACTTC. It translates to CSASIGSGLASYEQYF.

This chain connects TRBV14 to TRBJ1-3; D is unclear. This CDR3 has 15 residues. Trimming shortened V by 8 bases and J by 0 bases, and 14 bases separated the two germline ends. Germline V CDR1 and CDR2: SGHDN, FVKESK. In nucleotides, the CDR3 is TGTGCCAGCGGCCCATCGGGGTTCTCTGGAAACACCATATATTTT. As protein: CASGPSGFSGNTIYF. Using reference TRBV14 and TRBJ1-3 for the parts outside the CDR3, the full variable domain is EAGVTQFPSHSVIEKGQTVTLRCDPISGHDNLYWYRRVMGKEIKFLLHFVKESKQDESGMPNNRFLAERTGGTYSTLKVQPAELEDSGVYFCASGPSGFSGNTIYFGEGSWLTVV.